This T cell receptor beta chain is from a study of early stage breast cancer tumors. The wider study: Most invasive tumors, about 75% of the 16, were ER+/PR+/HER2-. Roughly 8 ER+/PR+/HER2- tumors were invasive ductal; four were invasive lobular. Whole-study findings and limits: Compared with adjacent normal breast, tumors showed about 2.4-fold denser, more clonal T cells. Blood repertoires resembled normal breast more than tumor.

A word on this clone: Its antigen is unidentified.

The germline V and J ends were trimmed by 2 bases and 8 bases, with 7 bases remaining between them. CDR1 and CDR2 (germline): SGHVS, FQNEAQ. CDR3 length: 12 residues. TCRdb's table, derived via immunoSEQ multiplex PCR, lists solely in-frame clones and lacks some. Of some 72,000 clones in the sample, roughly 84% were seen once. The V call is TRBV7-8, the J call TRBJ1-3; D unclear. Material: blood. The receptor was isolated from a person between 60 and 70 years old with breast cancer. The CDR3 DNA reads TGTGCCAGCAGCTTAAGGGAGGACACCATATATTTT. It translates to CASSLREDTIYF.